These 30 T cell receptor beta chains originate from one sample sequenced in a study of T cell repertoires in cytomegalovirus infection. A single record per CDR3 protein comes from TCRdb applying MiXCR to the reads. Counted here are 600,000 to 700,000 distinct CDR3 sequences, roughly 30% occurring once; the ten biggest clones make up 18%. Antigens for these TCRs are unknown. The sample here was cultured PBMCs, taken from culture after CMV antigen stimulation. These receptor sequences come from a human donor in good health (CMV status not recorded). Some clones in this sample may be carry-over from other donors' samples.

This chain links TRBV18 with TRBJ2-1; TRBD2 might be the D (6 bases). With 3 bases removed from V and 9 bases from J, the gap between germline ends came to 12 bases. The V gene's germline CDR1 is KGHSH and CDR2 LQKENI. CDR3 size: 13 residues. This chain's CDR3 is CASSPDYLGEQFF. DNA of the CDR3: TGTGCCAGCTCACCGGACTATTTGGGTGAGCAGTTCTTC.

V is TRBV11-1 and J is TRBJ2-1; TRBD2 aligns across 13 bases. CDR3 size: 18 residues. Trimming at V came to 2 bases and at J to 4 bases, leaving 8 bases not matched to a gene. Germline-derived CDR1 and CDR2 are SGHAT and FQDESV (reference sequence). DNA for the CDR3: TGTGCCAGCAGCTTACTAAACCCGGGACTAGCGGGGTACAATGAGCAGTTCTTC. Its protein is CASSLLNPGLAGYNEQFF.

The sample holds a few counts of this clonotype. The chain couples TRBV4-1 to TRBJ1-3, with D hard to call. The CDR3 is made up of 17 amino acids. V lost 2 bases, J lost 0 bases, and 14 bases lay in between. CDR1 MGHRA and CDR2 YSYEKL come from the germline V gene. The CDR3 loop reads CASSQPATSDSGNTIYF. Here the CDR3 DNA reads TGCGCCAGCAGCCAACCCGCCACATCCGACTCTGGAAACACCATATATTTT.

This clonotype has only one observation. The V and J genes are TRBV7-8 and TRBJ2-7, with D possibly TRBD2 on 5 matching bases. The CDR3 sequence is 13 residues long. Trimming pared 5 bases from V and 4 bases from J, leaving 12 bases between. In germline, CDR1 is SGHVS, CDR2 FQNEAQ. The CDR3 loop reads CASSRRELYEQYF. In DNA form, the CDR3 reads TGTGCCAGCAGCCGCCGGGAACTTTACGAGCAGTACTTC.

The chain links TRBV7-7 to TRBJ2-7; D gene ambiguous. The CDR3 loop spans 13 amino acids. Germline V lookup: CDR1 SSHAT, CDR2 FNYEAQ (reference sequence). The V end was cut by 5 bases, the J end by 5 bases, with 13 bases between. CDR3 DNA sequence: TGTGCCAGCAGCCTGGGCGAGTGGGACGAGCAGTACTTC. Its translation is CASSLGEWDEQYF.

This clonotype was recorded once. The CDR3 DNA sequence: TGTGCCAGCAGCTTAGGGGCTAGCGGGAGCCCAACCGGGGAGCTGTTTTTT. This gives the protein CASSLGASGSPTGELFF. This chain uses TRBV7-6 with TRBJ2-2; 10 bases are shared with TRBD2. Per germline, CDR1 SGHVS and CDR2 FNYEAQ. V lost 1 base, J lost 5 bases, and 7 bases stayed unmatched. The CDR3 is 17 residues long.

The CDR3 DNA is TGTGCCAGCAGCTTAGGAGCTGGGATCCACGAGCAGTACTTC. Protein sequence: CASSLGAGIHEQYF. The chain joins TRBV11-2 to TRBJ2-7; D unclear. Germline V gene sequence: CDR1 SGHAT, CDR2 FQNNGV. V lost 1 base to trimming and J lost 5 bases, with 12 bases between them. CDR3 length: 14 amino acids. Drawing the rest from reference TRBV11-2 and TRBJ2-7, the complete variable domain is EAGVAQSPRYKIIEKRQSVAFWCNPISGHATLYWYQQILGQGPKLLIQFQNNGVVDDSQLPKDRFSAERLKGVDSTLKIQPAKLEDSAVYLCASSLGAGIHEQYFGPGTRLTVT.

The chain recombines TRBV12-5 with TRBJ2-6; D is unresolved. This CDR3 region has 14 residues. Germline CDR1 LGHNT, CDR2 FRNRAP. The V end was cut by 4 bases, the J end by 0 bases, with 4 bases between. CDR3 residues: CASGWDSGANVLTF. CDR3 DNA sequence: TGTGCTAGTGGTTGGGACTCTGGGGCCAACGTCCTGACTTTC.

This clonotype was observed a handful of times. The chain combines TRBV11-2 with TRBJ2-5; D is perhaps TRBD1 (6 bases). V dropped 5 bases and J dropped 1 base, with 11 bases sitting between them. Germline CDR1 is SGHAT and CDR2 is FQNNGV. The CDR3 consists of 14 residues. The CDR3 sequence: CASSGGQTQETQYF. DNA of the CDR3: TGTGCCAGCAGCGGCGGACAGACCCAAGAGACCCAGTACTTC.

The chain couples TRBV11-2 to TRBJ1-6, with no clear D. The CDR3 length is 13 residues. Germline CDR1 and CDR2: SGHAT and FQNNGV. V lost 3 bases and J 7 bases, leaving 7 bases between the germline ends. The CDR3 coding sequence is TGTGCCAGCAGCTTTACAAGGAATTCACCCCTCCACTTT. Translation gives CASSFTRNSPLHF. Full variable domain (rest looked up from reference TRBV11-2 and TRBJ1-6): EAGVAQSPRYKIIEKRQSVAFWCNPISGHATLYWYQQILGQGPKLLIQFQNNGVVDDSQLPKDRFSAERLKGVDSTLKIQPAKLEDSAVYLCASSFTRNSPLHFGNGTRLTVT.

In this sample, this clonotype turned up once. The V and J genes are TRBV6-6 and TRBJ1-5; D perhaps matches TRBD1 (5 bases). The ends were cut back, 9 bases at V and 1 base at J, with 16 bases in the middle. CDR3 length: 15 residues. Germline CDR1 MNHNY, CDR2 SVGAGI (reference sequence). This chain's CDR3 is CARTGGGGSNQPQHF. DNA of the CDR3: TGTGCCAGAACGGGTGGTGGGGGAAGCAATCAGCCCCAGCATTTT.

The V gene is TRBV4-1, the J gene TRBJ1-5; 8 bases are shared with TRBD1. The CDR3 is 15 residues long. Unmatched junction bases numbered 3, after V lost 0 bases and J lost 5 bases. Germline-derived CDR1 and CDR2 are MGHRA and YSYEKL. The CDR3 is CASSQDRTGYQPQHF. CDR3 bases: TGCGCCAGCAGCCAAGATAGGACAGGGTATCAGCCCCAGCATTTT.

This chain links TRBV12-3 or TRBV12-4 with TRBJ2-1, with D maybe TRBD2 (6 bases). The CDR3 sequence is 15 residues long. Trimming took 7 bases from V and 8 from J, leaving 21 bases between them. The CDR3 sequence is CASTYLKGGIYEQFF. In DNA, the CDR3 is TGTGCCAGCACCTACCTGAAGGGAGGTATCTATGAGCAGTTCTTC.

This clonotype was seen only a few times. The chain is built from TRBV7-2 and TRBJ2-7; D might be TRBD1 or TRBD2, each matching 6 bases. This CDR3 has 14 residues. V was clipped by 1 base and J by 5 bases, with 12 bases between them. Looked up from germline, CDR1 is SGHTA and CDR2 is FQGNSA. In DNA form, the CDR3 reads TGTGCCAGCAGCTTAGGAGGTCGGGGGCACGAGCAGTACTTC. This translates into CASSLGGRGHEQYF.

The chain carries TRBV6-2 or TRBV6-3 and TRBJ1-1; D unclear. V dropped 2 bases and J dropped 5 bases, with 24 bases sitting between them. The CDR3 is 18 amino acids. Germline loops: CDR1 MNHEY, CDR2 SVGEGT. The CDR3 here is CASSYAGLGRESGTEAFF. DNA of the CDR3: TGTGCCAGCAGTTACGCCGGTTTGGGTCGAGAATCGGGAACTGAAGCTTTCTTT.

This chain joins TRBV12-3 or TRBV12-4 and TRBJ1-2; maybe TRBD1 (6 bases). V gave up 5 bases and J gave up 4 bases, with 17 bases separating them. The CDR3 is 15 amino acids. The CDR3 region is CASSPFGQSAYGYTF. Here the CDR3 DNA reads TGTGCCAGCAGTCCGTTTGGACAGTCGGCCTATGGCTACACCTTC.

This clonotype was recorded only once. Sequence at one end of the junction differs from germline and may be a read error. The chain employs TRBV6-5 and TRBJ2-7; D is unclear. This CDR3 is built from 15 residues. CDR1 is MNHEY, CDR2 SVGAGI, per germline. CDR3 region: CARSRQAFARHDQYF. DNA of the CDR3: TGTGCCCGCAGTCGCCAGGCCTTCGCTAGGCACGACCAGTACTTC.

The chain links TRBV19 to TRBJ2-7; a weak D match, TRBD1 (5 bases). This CDR3 spans 14 amino acids. The V and J ends lost 3 bases and 2 bases respectively, with 11 bases between them. Germline V CDR1 and CDR2: LNHDA, SQIVND (reference sequence). For the CDR3, the DNA is TGTGCCAGTAGTATTGTATGGGGCCCCTACGAGCAGTACTTC. Translation gives CASSIVWGPYEQYF. Full variable domain (missing parts from reference TRBV19 and TRBJ2-7): DGGITQSPKYLFRKEGQNVTLSCEQNLNHDAMYWYRQDPGQGLRLIYYSQIVNDFQKGDIAEGYSVSREKKESFPLTVTSAQKNPTAFYLCASSIVWGPYEQYFGPGTRLTVT.

This clonotype was recorded many times. The CDR3, as DNA: TGTGCCAGCAGCTTGGTAGCGGGGAATGAGCAGTTCTTC. Protein sequence: CASSLVAGNEQFF. This sequence joins TRBV7-9 and TRBJ2-1; 8 nucleotides line up with TRBD2. Germline V CDR1 and CDR2: SEHNR, FQNEAQ (reference sequence). The CDR3 length is 13 residues. Trimming cost V 3 bases and J 7 bases; bases outside gene matches: 2.

This chain uses TRBV4-1 with TRBJ2-2, with TRBD2 identical over 9 bases. The CDR3 totals 18 residues. Germline CDR1 and CDR2: MGHRA and YSYEKL. With V trimmed by 3 bases and J by 1 base, 9 bases remained unmatched. The CDR3 bases are TGCGCCAGCAGCCACCAATCGCGGGGGGGCTTGAACACCGGGGAGCTGTTTTTT. Translating it yields CASSHQSRGGLNTGELFF.

This clonotype showed up just a few times. This chain links TRBV7-8 with TRBJ2-1; tentatively, D is TRBD2 (6 bases). V was trimmed by 5 bases and J by 9 bases, leaving 14 bases between them. CDR3 length equals 13 residues. Germline CDR1 is SGHVS and CDR2 is FQNEAQ. The chain's CDR3 is CASSRGGRGEQFF. The CDR3 nucleotides are TGTGCCAGCAGCCGCGGTGGGCGGGGTGAGCAGTTCTTC.

This clonotype showed up just a few times. This rearrangement joins TRBV7-2 to TRBJ2-1, with 9 bases lining up with TRBD1. The ends lost 3 bases at V and 2 bases at J; junction bases unmatched: 2. Germline CDR1 SGHTA, CDR2 FQGNSA. There are 15 residues in the CDR3. The CDR3 spells CASSLWDRAYNEQFF. CDR3 coding DNA: TGTGCCAGCAGCTTGTGGGACAGGGCCTACAATGAGCAGTTCTTC.

Only a few counts were recorded for this clonotype. The CDR3 loop is CATRAAQSSYNSPLHF. Written as DNA, the CDR3 is TGTGCCACCCGCGCGGCACAGAGCTCCTATAATTCACCCCTCCACTTT. The chain carries TRBV19 and TRBJ1-6; D not certain. V lost 10 bases and J 0 bases, leaving 16 bases between the germline ends. The CDR3 has 16 amino acids. Germline V CDR1 and CDR2: LNHDA, SQIVND (reference sequence).

The V and J genes are TRBV7-9 and TRBJ2-1; D is possibly TRBD1 or TRBD2 (5 bases each). The CDR3 has 16 residues. The V gene's germline CDR1 is SEHNR and CDR2 FQNEAQ (reference sequence). Trimming cost V 5 bases and J 5 bases, with 19 bases left between them. CDR3 sequence reads: CASSKRGLFLNNEQFF. CDR3 sequence (DNA): TGTGCCAGCAGCAAGAGGGGCCTGTTCCTAAACAATGAGCAGTTCTTC.

In this sample, this clonotype turned up a few times. V gene TRBV6-1 combines with J gene TRBJ1-4, with TRBD1 as a possible D gene (5 bases). Per germline, CDR1 MNHNS and CDR2 SASEGT. This CDR3 region has 16 residues. The V gene lost 3 bases and the J gene lost 8 bases, with 19 bases spanning the gap. For the CDR3, the DNA is TGTGCCAGCAGTGATTTAGAGGGGCAGGGTTTCGAAAAACTGTTTTTT. Translation gives CASSDLEGQGFEKLFF.

In its sample, this clonotype was seen many times. The chain links TRBV4-1 to TRBJ1-6; the D is unclear. The CDR3 sequence is 13 residues long. Trimming took off 5 bases at V and 8 bases at J, with 10 bases between the two ends. Germline lookup yields CDR1 MGHRA and CDR2 YSYEKL. This chain's CDR3 is CASSAVSDSPLHF. The CDR3 bases are TGCGCCAGCAGCGCCGTGAGTGATTCACCCCTCCACTTT.

V and J are TRBV19 and TRBJ1-1; a possible D gene is TRBD1 (5 bases). The V gene's germline CDR1 is LNHDA and CDR2 SQIVND (reference sequence). Trimming shortened V by 7 bases and J by 4 bases, and 13 bases separated the two germline ends. CDR3 length: 13 residues. The CDR3 region has the DNA TGTGCCAGTACCCGGGACTGGAGCACTGAAGCTTTCTTT. Its translation is CASTRDWSTEAFF.

This clonotype was seen only a few times. The chain uses TRBV7-2 and TRBJ2-1; D possibly matches TRBD1 or TRBD2 (6 bases each). Germline V gene sequence: CDR1 SGHTA, CDR2 FQGNSA. V was cut by 3 bases and J by 7 bases, with 10 bases left in between. The CDR3 covers 13 residues. This CDR3 is CASSFQGGNEQFF. For the CDR3, the DNA is TGTGCCAGCAGCTTTCAAGGGGGGAATGAGCAGTTCTTC.

This clonotype turned up a few times. This sequence joins TRBV7-8 and TRBJ2-5; the match to TRBD2 covers 7 bases. Germline assignment: CDR1 SGHVS and CDR2 FQNEAQ. The CDR3 is 14 amino acids. The trim removed 5 bases at V and 9 bases at J, leaving 12 bases unmatched. This chain's CDR3 is CASSQGLGPFSQYF. CDR3 DNA sequence: TGTGCCAGCAGCCAAGGACTAGGCCCCTTTTCCCAGTACTTC.

The gene calls are TRBV19 and TRBJ1-5; no firm D call. Germline-derived CDR1 and CDR2 are LNHDA and SQIVND (reference sequence). Trimming removed 7 bases from V and 5 bases from J, with 12 bases in between. The CDR3 is 13 residues long. CDR3 in amino acids: CASNGPRDQPQHF. CDR3 nucleotides: TGTGCCAGTAACGGACCCCGGGATCAGCCCCAGCATTTT.